This T cell receptor (beta chain) was found in a study of cytomegalovirus exposure and HLA in healthy donors. Vbeta (60) and Jbeta (13) primers were used in the PCR. Clones were read by immunoSEQ multiplex PCR, and TCRdb kept only the in-frame ones, dropping some. Of around 100,000 clones in the sample, over 60% are singletons; the top ten hold roughly 2.4%. The CDR3 is made up of 14 amino acids. V shed 7 bases, J shed 3 bases, and the junction held 8 bases outside the gene matches. Germline loops: CDR1 SGHAT, CDR2 FQNNGV. V usage is TRBV11-2 and J usage is TRBJ1-1, with 7 bases identical to TRBD1. The sequence was collected from a woman in her twenties or thirties in good health and CMV-seronegative. Sequencing was done on a sample of PBMCs. In DNA, the CDR3 is TGTGCCAGCACCCTCATTACAGGGGACACTGAAGCTTTCTTT. It yields the protein CASTLITGDTEAFF.